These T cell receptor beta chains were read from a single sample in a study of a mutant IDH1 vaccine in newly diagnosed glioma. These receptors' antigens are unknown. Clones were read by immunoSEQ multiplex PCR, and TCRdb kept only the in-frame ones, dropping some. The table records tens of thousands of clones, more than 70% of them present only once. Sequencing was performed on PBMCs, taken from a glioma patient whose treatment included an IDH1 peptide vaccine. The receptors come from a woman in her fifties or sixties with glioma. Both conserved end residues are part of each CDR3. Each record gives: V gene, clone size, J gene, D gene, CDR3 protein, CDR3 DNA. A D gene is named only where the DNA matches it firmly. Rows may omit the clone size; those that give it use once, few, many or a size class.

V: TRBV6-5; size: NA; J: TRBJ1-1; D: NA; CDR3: CASSYSGPSTEAFF; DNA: TGTGCCAGCAGTTACTCGGGACCGAGCACTGAAGCTTTCTTT
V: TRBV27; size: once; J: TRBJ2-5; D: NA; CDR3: CASSWGLGEETQYF; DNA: TGTGCCAGCAGTTGGGGGCTGGGTGAAGAGACCCAGTACTTC
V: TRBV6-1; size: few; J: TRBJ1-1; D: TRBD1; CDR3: CATPDDRGLTEAFF; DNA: TGTGCCACACCAGATGACAGGGGATTAACTGAAGCTTTCTTT
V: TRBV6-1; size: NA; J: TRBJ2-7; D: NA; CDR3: CASSRWEYEQYF; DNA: TGTGCCAGCAGCCGATGGGAATACGAGCAGTACTTC
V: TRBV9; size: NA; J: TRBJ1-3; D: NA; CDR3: CASSPLGVSGNTIYF; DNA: TGTGCCAGCAGCCCCCTTGGGGTCTCTGGAAACACCATATATTTT
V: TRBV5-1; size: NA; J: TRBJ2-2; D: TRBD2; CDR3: CASSILSGRAAGELFF; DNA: TGCGCCAGCAGCATACTTAGCGGGAGGGCCGCCGGGGAGCTGTTTTTT
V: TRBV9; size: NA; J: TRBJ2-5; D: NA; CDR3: CASSVAIGFQETQYF; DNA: TGTGCCAGCAGCGTAGCCATCGGTTTCCAAGAGACCCAGTACTTC
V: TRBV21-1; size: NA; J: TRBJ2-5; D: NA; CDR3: CASSKGDPKPTPLQETQYF; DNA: TGTGCCAGCAGCAAAGGTGACCCTAAACCGACACCGCTCCAAGAGACCCAGTACTTC
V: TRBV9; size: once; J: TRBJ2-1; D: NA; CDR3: CASSLADNYNEQFF; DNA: TGTGCCAGCAGTTTAGCGGACAACTACAATGAGCAGTTCTTC
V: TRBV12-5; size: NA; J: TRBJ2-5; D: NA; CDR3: CASGLGVKTAQETQYF; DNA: TGTGCTAGTGGTTTGGGGGTGAAAACAGCCCAAGAGACCCAGTACTTC
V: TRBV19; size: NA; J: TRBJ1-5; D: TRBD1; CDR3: CASGNGQGWSQPQHF; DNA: TGTGCCAGTGGAAACGGACAGGGCTGGTCTCAGCCCCAGCATTTT
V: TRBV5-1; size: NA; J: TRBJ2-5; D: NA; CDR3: CASSFGGSQETQYF; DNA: TGCGCCAGCAGCTTCGGGGGATCCCAAGAGACCCAGTACTTC
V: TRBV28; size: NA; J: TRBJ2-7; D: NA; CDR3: CASSYSAGAAYEQYF; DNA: TGTGCCAGCAGTTATTCTGCAGGGGCGGCCTACGAGCAGTACTTC
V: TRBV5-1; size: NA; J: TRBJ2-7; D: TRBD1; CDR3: CASSTRQGAGSYEQYF; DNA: TGCGCCAGCAGCACCCGACAGGGGGCGGGATCCTACGAGCAGTACTTC
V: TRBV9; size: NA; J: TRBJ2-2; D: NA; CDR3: CASSVRASNTGELFF; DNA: TGTGCCAGCAGCGTGAGGGCCTCGAACACCGGGGAGCTGTTTTTT
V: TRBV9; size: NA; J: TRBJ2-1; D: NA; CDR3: CASSVSYNEQFF; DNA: TGTGCCAGCAGCGTTTCCTACAATGAGCAGTTCTTC
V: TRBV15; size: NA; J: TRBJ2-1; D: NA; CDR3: CATSGGGAGAYNEQFF; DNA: TGTGCCACCAGCGGTGGGGGGGCAGGGGCCTACAATGAGCAGTTCTTC
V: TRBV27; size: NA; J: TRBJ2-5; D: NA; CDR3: CASSLSSTTETQYF; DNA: TGTGCCAGCAGTTTATCGTCCACGACTGAGACCCAGTACTTC
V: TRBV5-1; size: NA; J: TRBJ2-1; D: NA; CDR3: CASSSGRTAKNYNEQFF; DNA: TGCGCCAGCAGCTCCGGAAGGACAGCAAAGAACTACAATGAGCAGTTCTTC
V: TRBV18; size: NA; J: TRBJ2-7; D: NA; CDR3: CASSPNGPLYEQYF; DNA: TGTGCCAGCTCACCAAATGGGCCGCTCTACGAGCAGTACTTC
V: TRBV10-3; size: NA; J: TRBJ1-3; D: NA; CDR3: CAISVSAGSGNTIYF; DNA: TGTGCCATCAGTGTCTCTGCCGGCTCTGGAAACACCATATATTTT
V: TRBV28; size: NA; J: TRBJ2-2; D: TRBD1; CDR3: CASSYYRQGGELFF; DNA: TGTGCCAGCAGTTACTACCGACAGGGAGGGGAGCTGTTTTTT
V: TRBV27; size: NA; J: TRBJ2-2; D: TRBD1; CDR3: CASRPGTGRSGELFF; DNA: TGTGCCAGCAGGCCCGGGACAGGGAGGTCCGGGGAGCTGTTTTTT
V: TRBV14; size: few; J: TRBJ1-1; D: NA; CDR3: CASSLLSGVMNTEAFF; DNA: TGTGCCAGCAGCCTTCTTAGTGGGGTCATGAACACTGAAGCTTTCTTT
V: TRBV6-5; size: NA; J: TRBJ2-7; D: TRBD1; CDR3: CASSYSPGGSYEQYF; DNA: TGTGCCAGCAGTTACTCTCCAGGGGGCTCCTACGAGCAGTACTTC
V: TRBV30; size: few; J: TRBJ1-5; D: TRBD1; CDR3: CAWSLGTGGQPQHF; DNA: TGTGCCTGGAGTTTAGGGACAGGGGGCCAGCCCCAGCATTTT
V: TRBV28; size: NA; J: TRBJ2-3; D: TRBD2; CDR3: CASSSVAGLFADTQYF; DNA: TGTGCCAGCAGTTCCGTAGCGGGATTGTTTGCAGATACGCAGTATTTT
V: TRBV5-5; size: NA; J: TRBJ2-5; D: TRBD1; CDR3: CASSLWTGETQYF; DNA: TGTGCCAGCAGCTTGTGGACAGGCGAGACCCAGTACTTC
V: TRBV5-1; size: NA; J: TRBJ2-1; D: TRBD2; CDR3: CASSLEAGSSYNEQFF; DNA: TGCGCCAGCAGCCTCGAAGCGGGAAGCTCCTACAATGAGCAGTTCTTC
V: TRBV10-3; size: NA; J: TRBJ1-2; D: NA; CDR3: CATQENRDYGYTF; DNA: TGTGCCACCCAAGAAAACAGGGACTATGGCTACACCTTC
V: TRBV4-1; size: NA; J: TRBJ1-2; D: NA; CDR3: CASSQDPHNDYGYTF; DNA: TGCGCCAGCAGCCAAGATCCCCACAACGACTATGGCTACACCTTC